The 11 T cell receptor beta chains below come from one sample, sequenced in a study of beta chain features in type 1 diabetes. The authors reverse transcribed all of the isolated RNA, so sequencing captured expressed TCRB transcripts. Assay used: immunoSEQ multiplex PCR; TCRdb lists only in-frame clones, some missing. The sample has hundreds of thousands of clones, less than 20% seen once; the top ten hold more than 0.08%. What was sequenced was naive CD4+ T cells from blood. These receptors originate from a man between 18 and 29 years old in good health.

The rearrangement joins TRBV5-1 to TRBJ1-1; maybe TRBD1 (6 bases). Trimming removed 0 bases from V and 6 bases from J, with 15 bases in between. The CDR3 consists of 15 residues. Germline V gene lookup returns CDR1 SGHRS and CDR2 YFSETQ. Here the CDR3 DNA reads TGCGCCAGCAGCTTGGTTTCAGGGGTTAGGGCTGAAGCTTTCTTT. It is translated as CASSLVSGVRAEAFF.

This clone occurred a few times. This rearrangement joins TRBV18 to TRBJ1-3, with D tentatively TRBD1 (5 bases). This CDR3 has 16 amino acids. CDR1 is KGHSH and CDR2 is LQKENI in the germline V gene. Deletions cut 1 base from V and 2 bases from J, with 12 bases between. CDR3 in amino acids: CASSPQNQGTGNTIYF. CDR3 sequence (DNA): TGTGCCAGCTCACCACAGAATCAGGGAACTGGAAACACCATATATTTT. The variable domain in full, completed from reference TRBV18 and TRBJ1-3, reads NAGVMQNPRHLVRRRGQEARLRCSPMKGHSHVYWYRQLPEEGLKFMVYLQKENIIDESGMPKERFSAEFPKEGPSILRIQQVVRGDSAAYFCASSPQNQGTGNTIYFGEGSWLTVV.

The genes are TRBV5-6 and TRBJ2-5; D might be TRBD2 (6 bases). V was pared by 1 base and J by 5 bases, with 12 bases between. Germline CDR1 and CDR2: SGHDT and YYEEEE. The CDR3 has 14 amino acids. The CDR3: CASSLRGIRETQYF. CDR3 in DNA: TGTGCCAGCAGCTTGCGCGGGATTCGGGAGACCCAGTACTTC.

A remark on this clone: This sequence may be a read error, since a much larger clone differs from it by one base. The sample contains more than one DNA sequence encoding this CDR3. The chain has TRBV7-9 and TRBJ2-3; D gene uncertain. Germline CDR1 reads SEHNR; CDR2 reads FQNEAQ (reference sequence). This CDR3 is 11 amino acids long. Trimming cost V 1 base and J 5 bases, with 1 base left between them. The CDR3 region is CASSLVDTQYF. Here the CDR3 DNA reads TGTGCCAGCAGCTTAGTAGATACGCAGTATTTT.

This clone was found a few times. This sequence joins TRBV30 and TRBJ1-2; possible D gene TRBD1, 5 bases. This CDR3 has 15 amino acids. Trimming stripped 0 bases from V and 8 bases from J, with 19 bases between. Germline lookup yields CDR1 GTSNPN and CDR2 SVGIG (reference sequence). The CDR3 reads CAWSVLGGNRGGYTF. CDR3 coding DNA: TGTGCCTGGAGTGTACTCGGAGGGAACCGGGGGGGCTACACCTTC. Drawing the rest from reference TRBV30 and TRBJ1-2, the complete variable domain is SQTIHQWPATLVQPVGSPLSLECTVEGTSNPNLYWYRQAAGRGLQLLFYSVGIGQISSEVPQNLSASRPQDRQFILSSKKLLLSDSGFYLCAWSVLGGNRGGYTFGSGTRLTVV.

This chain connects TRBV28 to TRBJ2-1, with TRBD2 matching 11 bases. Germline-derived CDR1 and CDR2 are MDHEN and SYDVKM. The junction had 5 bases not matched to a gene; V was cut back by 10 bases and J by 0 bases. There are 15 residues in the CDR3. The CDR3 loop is CATLAGALSYNEQFF. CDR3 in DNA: TGTGCCACACTAGCGGGGGCCCTCTCCTACAATGAGCAGTTCTTC.

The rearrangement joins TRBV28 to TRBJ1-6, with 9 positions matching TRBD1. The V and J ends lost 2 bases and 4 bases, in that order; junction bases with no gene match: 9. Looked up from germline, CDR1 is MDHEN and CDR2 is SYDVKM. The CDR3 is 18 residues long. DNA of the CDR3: TGTGCCAGCAGTTTAGACCCGGACAGGGGTCCTTATAATTCACCCCTCCACTTT. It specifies CASSLDPDRGPYNSPLHF.

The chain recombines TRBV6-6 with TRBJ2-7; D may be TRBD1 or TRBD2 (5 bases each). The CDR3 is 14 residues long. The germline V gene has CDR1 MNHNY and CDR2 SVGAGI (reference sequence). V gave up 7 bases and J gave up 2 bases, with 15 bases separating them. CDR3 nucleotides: TGTGCCAGCAAAACGGGACGGATAGCCTACGAGCAGTACTTC. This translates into CASKTGRIAYEQYF.

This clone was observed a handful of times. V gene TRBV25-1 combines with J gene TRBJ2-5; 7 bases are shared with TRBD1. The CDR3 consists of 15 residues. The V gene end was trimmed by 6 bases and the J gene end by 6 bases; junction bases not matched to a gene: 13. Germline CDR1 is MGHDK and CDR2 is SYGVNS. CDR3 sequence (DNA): TGTGCCAGCAGCAGCCCCGGGACAGTTGGGAAGACCCAGTACTTC. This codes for CASSSPGTVGKTQYF.

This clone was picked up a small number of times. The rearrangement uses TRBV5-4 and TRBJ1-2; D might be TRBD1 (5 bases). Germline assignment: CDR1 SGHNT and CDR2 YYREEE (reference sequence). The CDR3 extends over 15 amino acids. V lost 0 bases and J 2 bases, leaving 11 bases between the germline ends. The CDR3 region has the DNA TGTGCCAGCAGCTTGGTACCAGGGCAAAACTATGGCTACACCTTC. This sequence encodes CASSLVPGQNYGYTF.

In nucleotides, the CDR3 is TGTGCCATCAGGGGACTAGTTGACAATGAGCAGTTCTTC. Translated, it gives CAIRGLVDNEQFF. The V gene is TRBV10-3, the J gene TRBJ2-1, with TRBD2 matching over 8 bases. This CDR3 comprises 13 residues. The V and J ends lost 6 bases and 5 bases, in that order; junction bases with no gene match: 3. The germline CDR1 and CDR2 sequences are ENHRY and SYGVKD.